Presented here are 27 T cell receptor beta chains from one specimen sequenced in a study of radiation and T cells in renal cell carcinoma. Time point given: blood 2 weeks post-SBRT. Treatment meaning: 15 Gy SBRT to primary tumor, nephrectomy 4 weeks later. TCRdb keeps only in-frame clones here, not all; method: immunoSEQ multiplex PCR. The sample holds about 130,000 clones, approximately 80% seen once. Material: blood, obtained from a patient whose treatment included radiotherapy and nephrectomy. These receptors originate from a woman in her fifties or sixties with renal cell carcinoma.

The rearrangement links TRBV18 to TRBJ2-2; 8 bases agree with TRBD1. Germline CDR1 reads KGHSH; CDR2 reads LQKENI. The CDR3 is 16 residues long. Losses at the gene ends were 3 bases for V and 1 base for J; bases not matched to a gene: 4. The CDR3 DNA reads TGTGCCAGCTCACCGGTCGGGACAGGGAACACCGGGGAGCTGTTTTTT. Translating it yields CASSPVGTGNTGELFF.

This clone was found a few times. The chain combines TRBV9 with TRBJ1-2; D perhaps matches TRBD1 (5 bases). The V gene lost 5 bases and the J gene lost 3 bases, with 17 bases spanning the gap. Germline V gene data show CDR1 as SGDLS and CDR2 as YYNGEE. This CDR3 is built from 15 residues. The CDR3 reads CASRKGLGGDYGYTF. DNA of the CDR3: TGTGCCAGCAGGAAGGGGCTGGGAGGGGACTATGGCTACACCTTC.

The chain combines TRBV27 with TRBJ2-3; D could derive from TRBD1 or TRBD2 (5 bases each). The germline V and J ends were trimmed by 2 bases and 1 base, with 10 bases remaining between them. Germline V gives CDR1 MNHEY, CDR2 SMNVEV (reference sequence). The CDR3 consists of 15 residues. CDR3 amino acids: CASSLMGRRTDTQYF. In nucleotides, the CDR3 is TGTGCCAGCAGTTTAATGGGACGGCGCACAGATACGCAGTATTTT.

The chain links TRBV7-9 to TRBJ2-1; 7 positions match TRBD1. Per germline, CDR1 SEHNR and CDR2 FQNEAQ (reference sequence). The length of the CDR3 is 14 residues. The ends lost 5 bases at V and 10 bases at J; junction bases unmatched: 11. The CDR3 is CASSRHPQGVEQFF. The CDR3 bases are TGTGCCAGCAGCCGGCACCCCCAGGGGGTCGAGCAGTTCTTC.

The rearrangement uses TRBV7-2 and TRBJ1-1; D remains ambiguous. The CDR3 extends over 13 amino acids. V was pared by 8 bases and J by 1 base, with 11 bases between. In germline, CDR1 is SGHTA, CDR2 FQGNSA. The CDR3 nucleotides are TGTGCCAGCTCTGGAACAGCGAACACTGAAGCTTTCTTT. Translation: CASSGTANTEAFF.

The chain combines TRBV6-1 with TRBJ1-5; the D is unclear. V was cut by 3 bases and J by 9 bases, with 15 bases left in between. The CDR3 contains 14 residues. Germline loops: CDR1 MNHNS, CDR2 SASEGT. The CDR3 region has the DNA TGTGCCAGCAGTGAGGTCCCACCTGATACGCCCCAGCATTTT. Protein product: CASSEVPPDTPQHF.

This chain joins TRBV9 and TRBJ1-4; D call uncertain. V dropped 0 bases and J dropped 2 bases, with 14 bases sitting between them. Germline assignment: CDR1 SGDLS and CDR2 YYNGEE. The CDR3 runs 17 residues. DNA of the CDR3: TGTGCCAGCAGCGTAGGTCCCTTTTCAGGCACTAATGAAAAACTGTTTTTT. As protein: CASSVGPFSGTNEKLFF.

The chain couples TRBV5-1 to TRBJ2-7, with 11 bases lining up with TRBD2. V shed 4 bases and J 2 bases; nucleotides not matched to a gene: 2. The CDR3 runs 14 residues. Per germline, CDR1 SGHRS and CDR2 YFSETQ. The CDR3 DNA sequence: TGCGCCAGCAGCGTTAGCGGGAGGGCCTACGAGCAGTACTTC. Its translation: CASSVSGRAYEQYF.

The rearrangement links TRBV29-1 to TRBJ2-1; 9 bases line up with TRBD1. This CDR3 is built from 12 residues. The germline gives CDR1 SQVTM, CDR2 ANQGSEA. Trimming removed 6 bases from V and 6 bases from J; junction bases left unmatched: 3. The CDR3 DNA sequence: TGCAGCGTGGGACAGGGCGGCAATGAGCAGTTCTTC. This translates into CSVGQGGNEQFF.

This chain connects TRBV7-2 to TRBJ2-7; 8 bases are shared with TRBD1. Germline CDR1 and CDR2: SGHTA and FQGNSA. With V trimmed by 3 bases and J by 6 bases, 4 bases remained unmatched. The CDR3 loop spans 13 amino acids. The CDR3 region is CASSLGDRSEQYF. The CDR3 DNA is TGTGCCAGCAGCTTGGGGGACAGGTCCGAGCAGTACTTC.

This chain connects TRBV19 to TRBJ1-2, with D possibly TRBD1 on 5 matching bases. The germline V gene encodes CDR1 LNHDA and CDR2 SQIVND (reference sequence). The CDR3 is 11 amino acids. V shed 5 bases and J shed 10 bases, with 11 bases lying between them. In DNA, the CDR3 is TGTGCCAGTAGTCCGGGGACGTTCTACACCTTC. It yields the protein CASSPGTFYTF.

This chain links TRBV6-1 with TRBJ2-3, with D unclear. This CDR3 spans 13 amino acids. Trimming took off 1 base at V and 3 bases at J, with 5 bases between the two ends. Germline-derived CDR1 and CDR2 are MNHNS and SASEGT. The CDR3 here is CASSEVPTDTQYF. As DNA, the CDR3 is TGTGCCAGCAGTGAAGTGCCGACAGATACGCAGTATTTT.

The chain combines TRBV19 with TRBJ1-5, with 7 bases fitting TRBD1. Trimming removed 8 bases from V and 0 bases from J; junction bases left unmatched: 7. This CDR3 has 15 amino acids. From germline, CDR1 is LNHDA and CDR2 SQIVND (reference sequence). The CDR3 DNA reads TGTGCCAGTGCCCTACAGGGGAATAGCAATCAGCCCCAGCATTTT. Translated, it gives CASALQGNSNQPQHF.

The rearrangement joins TRBV6-5 to TRBJ2-5; 7 bases line up with TRBD1. CDR1 MNHEY and CDR2 SVGAGI come from the germline V gene. Trimming took 4 bases from V and 2 from J; bases not matched to a gene: 4. The CDR3 extends over 14 amino acids. The DNA for the CDR3 is TGTGCCAGCAGTTTGACAGGGCTTCAAGAGACCCAGTACTTC. As protein: CASSLTGLQETQYF.

The chain couples TRBV29-1 to TRBJ2-5; D not certain. The CDR3 spans 13 residues. Looked up from germline, CDR1 is SQVTM and CDR2 is ANQGSEA. Between the trimmed V and J ends, which lost 4 bases and 4 bases, there was a span of 13 bases. CDR3 protein: CSVVPPGIETQYF. CDR3 DNA sequence: TGCAGCGTTGTACCTCCGGGCATAGAGACCCAGTACTTC.

V and J are TRBV4-1 and TRBJ1-2; D unresolved. Germline V gene sequence: CDR1 MGHRA, CDR2 YSYEKL. V was cut by 0 bases and J by 4 bases, with 6 bases left in between. This CDR3 has 13 residues. In DNA form, the CDR3 reads TGCGCCAGCAGCCAAGAGGGGAGCTATGGCTACACCTTC. This gives the protein CASSQEGSYGYTF.

The J gene is TRBJ2-3, the V gene TRBV5-1; 7 positions agree with TRBD2. From germline, CDR1 is SGHRS and CDR2 YFSETQ. CDR3 length: 16 amino acids. V shed 3 bases, J shed 2 bases, and the junction held 9 bases outside the gene matches. CDR3 sequence (DNA): TGCGCCAGCAGCTCGCTAGCGGTCGGTTCCACAGATACGCAGTATTTT. The encoded protein is CASSSLAVGSTDTQYF.

This clone turned up a few times. J is TRBJ2-7 and V is TRBV7-9; D tentatively fits TRBD1 or TRBD2 (5 bases each). Trimming took 2 bases from V and 3 from J, leaving 11 bases between them. The CDR3 totals 14 residues. Germline CDR1 and CDR2: SEHNR and FQNEAQ (reference sequence). In DNA form, the CDR3 reads TGTGCCAGCAGCTTAACCGGGACCGACTACGAGCAGTACTTC. It yields the protein CASSLTGTDYEQYF.

The chain couples TRBV28 to TRBJ2-1, with 10 bases lining up with TRBD2. Germline V gene sequence: CDR1 MDHEN, CDR2 SYDVKM. The CDR3 has 15 residues. V trimming: 7 bases; J trimming: 6 bases; junction bases outside the gene matches: 9. Here the CDR3 DNA reads TGTGCCAGCACCAAAGCGGGAGGGGGGTTCAATGAGCAGTTCTTC. It is translated as CASTKAGGGFNEQFF. Complete variable domain (other parts from reference TRBV28 and TRBJ2-1): DVKVTQSSRYLVKRTGEKVFLECVQDMDHENMFWYRQDPGLGLRLIYFSYDVKMKEKGDIPEGYSVSREKKERFSLILESASTNQTSMYLCASTKAGGGFNEQFFGPGTRLTVL.

This clone has only a few counts. The rearrangement joins TRBV28 to TRBJ1-1; a possible D gene is TRBD1 (5 bases). V lost 2 bases to trimming and J lost 0 bases, with 7 bases between them. The CDR3 totals 14 residues. CDR1 is MDHEN, CDR2 SYDVKM, per germline. In DNA form, the CDR3 reads TGTGCCAGCAGTTTACCACAGGTGAACACTGAAGCTTTCTTT. This codes for CASSLPQVNTEAFF.

The chain employs TRBV23-1 and TRBJ1-2, with D possibly matching TRBD1 (6 bases). TRBV23-1 has ORF status, its function being uncertain. Trimming removed 8 bases at V and 8 bases at J, with 15 bases between. This CDR3 comprises 12 residues. CDR3 nucleotides: TGCGCCAGCGGCCGGGGGGCGGGAGGCTACACCTTC. Translating gives CASGRGAGGYTF.

The V call is TRBV28, the J call TRBJ2-4; 7 positions match TRBD2. Germline CDR1 reads MDHEN; CDR2 reads SYDVKM. The CDR3 totals 16 residues. Losses at the gene ends were 5 bases for V and 1 base for J; bases not matched to a gene: 8. The CDR3 nucleotides read TGTGCCAGCAGTGGGGGGAGGGGAAAGGCCAAAAACATTCAGTACTTC. Protein: CASSGGRGKAKNIQYF.

The chain carries TRBV28 and TRBJ2-7; 8 bases line up with TRBD1. The CDR3 is made up of 16 amino acids. V lost 1 base and J lost 0; bases outside the gene matches: 5. Germline V CDR1 and CDR2: MDHEN, SYDVKM. The CDR3 reads CASSLSLDRVSYEQYF. DNA of the CDR3: TGTGCCAGCAGTTTATCCCTGGACAGGGTCTCCTACGAGCAGTACTTC.

V and J are TRBV6-5 and TRBJ2-5; D uncertain. The CDR3 is made up of 13 amino acids. The germline V gene has CDR1 MNHEY and CDR2 SVGAGI. Trimming pared 6 bases from V and 1 base from J, leaving 9 bases between. This CDR3 reads CASSLISQETQYF. The CDR3 DNA reads TGTGCCAGCAGCCTCATTTCCCAAGAGACCCAGTACTTC.

Only one count was recorded for this clone. The chain is built from TRBV29-1 and TRBJ2-7; 9 bases agree with TRBD1. Looked up from germline, CDR1 is SQVTM and CDR2 is ANQGSEA. The CDR3 spans 13 residues. The V segment lost 6 bases and the J segment 2 bases; nucleotides outside the gene matches: 5. This CDR3 is CSVEGQGTYEQYF. CDR3 coding DNA: TGCAGCGTAGAGGGACAGGGCACCTACGAGCAGTACTTC.

J is TRBJ2-2 and V is TRBV28, with 7 bases identical to TRBD2. The CDR3 runs to 15 residues. Per germline, CDR1 MDHEN and CDR2 SYDVKM. Trimming at V came to 7 bases and at J to 7 bases, leaving 12 bases not matched to a gene. The CDR3: CASISSGSARGELFF. DNA of the CDR3: TGTGCCAGCATTAGTAGCGGGTCAGCTCGCGGGGAGCTGTTTTTT.

V gene TRBV28 combines with J gene TRBJ1-2; 8 positions agree with TRBD1. Germline V lookup: CDR1 MDHEN, CDR2 SYDVKM. V trimming: 8 bases; J trimming: 8 bases; junction bases outside the gene matches: 25. CDR3 length: 18 residues. As DNA, the CDR3 is TGTGCCAGCCAAATAGACGACAGGGGCCGATTGGGGGTGTTCGGCTACACCTTC. This codes for CASQIDDRGRLGVFGYTF.